These T cell receptor beta chains were read from a single sample in a study of blood T cell repertoires in COVID-19. Profiled with immunoSEQ multiplex PCR; TCRdb holds only in-frame clones, not every one. The data hold 150,000 to 200,000 clones, with 65% to 85% observed a single time. The specimen was PBMCs or T cells enriched from blood (not recorded which). The origin of the receptors is a man aged 35-49 years who had recovered from COVID-19. The CDR3 runs from the conserved cysteine through the conserved F or W. D genes are given only for firm matches. Some rows have no size entry. The others give once, few or many, or a class for an expanded clone.

.	TRBD1	TRBV4-2	TRBJ1-5	CASSQGGTGGVRAQHF	TGTGCCAGCAGCCAAGGGGGGACAGGAGGTGTTAGGGCCCAGCATTTT
.	.	TRBV2	TRBJ2-5	CASSNDRYQETQYF	TGTGCCAGCAGTAACGACAGGTACCAAGAGACCCAGTACTTC
.	TRBD1	TRBV6-5	TRBJ1-1	CASSYLRQGQAFF	TGTGCCAGCAGTTACCTTCGACAGGGCCAAGCTTTCTTT
.	.	TRBV7-8	TRBJ2-3	CASSLAIWLTGSTDTQYF	TGTGCCAGCAGCTTAGCGATCTGGCTAACGGGGAGCACAGATACGCAGTATTTT
.	TRBD2	TRBV27	TRBJ2-1	CASRAGGTNEQFF	TGTGCCAGCAGGGCCGGGGGGACCAATGAGCAGTTCTTC
.	.	TRBV5-1	TRBJ1-1	CASSSIQTGGTEAFF	TGCGCCAGCAGCAGCATTCAAACCGGGGGCACTGAAGCTTTCTTT
.	TRBD2	TRBV28	TRBJ2-1	CASRVSGGYYNEQFF	TGTGCCAGCAGGGTTAGCGGGGGGTACTACAATGAGCAGTTCTTC
.	.	TRBV6-5	TRBJ2-2	CASSLAASGELFF	TGTGCCAGCAGCCTCGCGGCCTCCGGGGAGCTGTTTTTT
.	TRBD1	TRBV5-1	TRBJ2-2	CASGTGTGSPGELFF	TGCGCCAGCGGGACCGGGACAGGGAGCCCCGGGGAGCTGTTTTTT
.	TRBD2	TRBV4-1	TRBJ2-5	CASSQVRGGGAETQYF	TGCGCCAGCAGCCAAGTTCGGGGCGGGGGGGCAGAGACCCAGTACTTC
.	.	TRBV4-1	TRBJ1-1	CASSQEVAGGNTEAFF	TGCGCCAGCAGCCAAGAGGTGGCGGGGGGGAACACTGAAGCTTTCTTT
.	TRBD1	TRBV4-3	TRBJ1-2	CASSQGGTGEGYTF	TGCGCCAGCAGCCAAGGAGGAACAGGGGAAGGCTACACCTTC
.	.	TRBV5-1	TRBJ2-7	CASSLGTSSYEQYF	TGCGCCAGCAGCTTAGGGACATCGAGCTACGAGCAGTACTTC
.	.	TRBV7-8	TRBJ1-1	CASSFQQGYTEAFF	TGTGCCAGCAGCTTTCAACAGGGTTACACTGAAGCTTTCTTT
once	TRBD1	TRBV30	TRBJ2-5	CAWDRGIATQYF	TGTGCCTGGGACAGGGGAATTGCGACCCAGTACTTC
once	.	TRBV3-1/TRBV3-2	TRBJ2-1	CASSQSRENNEQFF	TGTGCCAGCAGCCAAAGCAGGGAAAACAATGAGCAGTTCTTC
.	.	TRBV5-5	TRBJ1-4	CASSRQTDEKLFF	TGTGCCAGCAGTCGACAAACCGACGAAAAACTGTTTTTT
.	TRBD1	TRBV7-2	TRBJ1-5	CASSLHWTGTQPQHF	TGTGCCAGCAGCTTACATTGGACAGGGACTCAGCCCCAGCATTTT
.	.	TRBV7-9	TRBJ2-7	CASSPGSGRSYEQYF	TGTGCCAGCAGCCCCGGGTCGGGTAGATCCTACGAGCAGTACTTC
.	.	TRBV30	TRBJ1-2	CVQRGGYGYTF	TGTGTCCAGCGGGGAGGCTATGGCTACACCTTC
.	TRBD2	TRBV18	TRBJ2-7	CASSGTSGGGAYEQYF	TGTGCCAGCTCCGGGACTAGCGGGGGGGGCGCCTACGAGCAGTACTTC
.	.	TRBV5-6	TRBJ1-5	CASSLFGQPQHF	TGTGCCAGCAGCTTGTTCGGTCAGCCCCAGCATTTT
.	.	TRBV19	TRBJ1-1	CASMRGGGEAFF	TGTGCCAGTATGAGGGGGGGTGGTGAAGCTTTCTTT
.	TRBD1	TRBV7-8	TRBJ1-1	CASSPRGREPEAFF	TGTGCCAGCAGCCCCAGGGGGCGCGAGCCTGAAGCTTTCTTT
.	.	TRBV2	TRBJ2-3	CASSEFSWQDTQYF	TGTGCCAGCAGTGAATTTTCCTGGCAGGATACGCAGTATTTT
.	.	TRBV30	TRBJ1-3	CAWSRQSDTIYF	TGTGCCTGGAGTCGACAGTCGGACACCATATATTTT
.	.	TRBV4-3	TRBJ1-4	CASSQDSLNEKLFF	TGCGCCAGCAGCCAGGACAGCCTTAATGAAAAACTGTTTTTT
few	TRBD1	TRBV2	TRBJ2-7	CASSGRTGSFSEQYF	TGTGCCAGCAGTGGACGGACAGGGAGTTTCTCCGAGCAGTACTTC
.	TRBD1	TRBV25-1	TRBJ2-5	CASSDLQGVEETQYF	TGTGCCAGCAGTGACCTACAGGGGGTGGAGGAGACCCAGTACTTC
.	.	TRBV28	TRBJ1-3	CASSSSQGNAGNTIYF	TGTGCCAGCAGTTCGTCACAGGGAAACGCTGGAAACACCATATATTTT
.	TRBD2	TRBV4-1	TRBJ2-1	CASSQALAVNNEQFF	TGCGCCAGCAGCCAAGCCCTAGCGGTTAACAATGAGCAGTTCTTC
.	.	TRBV12-3/TRBV12-4	TRBJ2-7	CASSPLRSYEQYF	TGTGCCAGCAGTCCCCTACGCTCCTACGAGCAGTACTTC
.	TRBD1	TRBV5-1	TRBJ1-5	CASSSATTGGSSNSNQPQHF	TGCGCCAGCAGCTCAGCAACGACAGGGGGGTCTTCAAATAGCAATCAGCCCCAGCATTTT
.	.	TRBV9	TRBJ1-2	CASSVGVYNYGYTF	TGTGCCAGCAGCGTAGGAGTTTATAACTATGGCTACACCTTC
once	.	TRBV9	TRBJ2-3	CASSVGPGGTDTQYF	TGTGCCAGCAGCGTAGGGCCGGGGGGCACAGATACGCAGTATTTT
.	.	TRBV2	TRBJ1-1	CASEERRNTEAFF	TGTGCCAGCGAGGAAAGACGGAACACTGAAGCTTTCTTT
.	.	TRBV4-3	TRBJ2-3	CASSQFMTGSTDTQYF	TGCGCCAGCAGCCAGTTCATGACAGGTAGCACAGATACGCAGTATTTT
.	.	TRBV27	TRBJ2-7	CASSLIGQGYEQYF	TGTGCCAGCAGTTTAATCGGTCAGGGCTACGAGCAGTACTTC
.	.	TRBV6-5	TRBJ1-2	CASSPTYGGAYGYTF	TGTGCCAGCAGTCCCACCTATGGGGGCGCTTATGGCTACACCTTC
.	TRBD1	TRBV25-1	TRBJ1-1	CASTSGGNTEAFF	TGTGCCAGCACCTCAGGGGGGAACACTGAAGCTTTCTTT
.	TRBD1	TRBV14	TRBJ1-2	CASSRMDRTYGYTF	TGTGCCAGCAGCCGGATGGACAGGACCTATGGCTACACCTTC
once	.	TRBV21-1	TRBJ2-5	CASSLTGGAGRTQYF	TGTGCCAGCAGCTTAACAGGGGGCGCGGGGCGGACCCAGTACTTC
.	TRBD1	TRBV24-1	TRBJ1-1	CATSESYATGATEAFF	TGTGCCACCAGTGAGTCTTATGCGACAGGGGCCACTGAAGCTTTCTTT
.	TRBD2	TRBV10-3	TRBJ2-5	CAISDVRGVIQETQYF	TGTGCCATCAGTGATGTGCGGGGGGTAATCCAAGAGACCCAGTACTTC
.	.	TRBV30	TRBJ1-1	CACKRAGGTEAFF	TGTGCCTGCAAGCGGGCGGGAGGCACTGAAGCTTTCTTT
.	.	TRBV29-1	TRBJ1-1	CSVDAGAEAFF	TGCAGCGTTGATGCAGGGGCTGAAGCTTTCTTT
.	TRBD1	TRBV2	TRBJ1-5	CASRITGTGGLEHF	TGTGCCAGCCGTATTACCGGGACAGGGGGCCTTGAGCATTTT
once	TRBD2	TRBV28	TRBJ2-7	CASSYSGGETYEQYF	TGTGCCAGCAGTTATAGCGGGGGGGAGACCTACGAGCAGTACTTC
.	TRBD2	TRBV7-2	TRBJ2-3	CASSLARTSGGYTDTQYF	TGTGCCAGCAGCTTAGCGCGGACTAGCGGGGGGTACACAGATACGCAGTATTTT
.	.	TRBV5-1	TRBJ2-7	CASSLGDTYEQYF	TGCGCCAGCAGCTTGGGGGACACCTACGAGCAGTACTTC
.	TRBD2	TRBV7-9	TRBJ2-5	CASTLLGGVETQYF	TGTGCCAGCACCCTACTGGGGGGGGTAGAGACCCAGTACTTC
.	.	TRBV19	TRBJ1-5	CASTKRGQMNQPQHF	TGTGCCAGTACTAAGAGAGGACAGATGAATCAGCCCCAGCATTTT